This T cell receptor beta chain was identified in a study of type 1 regulatory T cells. MiXCR was run by TCRdb on the reads, yielding one entry per CDR3 protein. The sample holds 80,000 to 100,000 distinct CDR3 sequences, about a third seen once. The TCR originated in a human donor in good health. The material sequenced was CD4+ T cells, either the whole sample or a sorted fraction (not recorded which).

Here the CDR3 reads CASSLLPSLKETQYF. CDR3 sequence (DNA): TGTGCCAGCAGCTTACTCCCGAGCCTAAAGGAGACCCAGTACTTC. The genes are TRBV7-7 and TRBJ2-5; D unresolved. Deletions cut 2 bases from V and 5 bases from J, with 15 bases between. The CDR3 is made up of 15 amino acids. Per the germline V gene, CDR1 is SSHAT and CDR2 is FNYEAQ (reference sequence). Variable domain in full (rest from reference TRBV7-7 and TRBJ2-5): GAGVSQSPRYKVTKRGQDVTLRCDPISSHATLYWYQQALGQGPEFLTYFNYEAQPDKSGLPSDRFSAERPEGSISTLTIQRTEQRDSAMYRCASSLLPSLKETQYFGPGTRLLVL.